This T cell receptor beta chain was recovered during a study of human T cells and chemical hapten exposure. Turning to this clonotype: Its antigen remains unknown.

Blood, whole and unfractionated, served as the source for total RNA extraction. Findings and limits, study-wide: The number of TCRs above 1 in 1000 frequency did not change after DPC sensitization.

Single cDNA molecules in the library carried unique molecular identifiers attached during preparation. TCRdb re-called the 5' RACE reads with MiXCR, one entry per CDR3 protein. The sample lists 110,000 or so distinct CDR3 sequences; approximately 20% were seen once. CDR3 length: 17 residues. The receptor's source is a human donor in good health. This chain joins TRBV21-1 and TRBJ2-3; no DNA check was done on the table's D call, TRBD2. TRBV21-1 is a listed pseudogene. DNA for the CDR3: TGTGCCGGGCCCACCCTTCGGAGGGCCCCGAAGTGTAATACGCAGTATTTT. This sequence encodes CAGPTLRRAPKCNTQYF.